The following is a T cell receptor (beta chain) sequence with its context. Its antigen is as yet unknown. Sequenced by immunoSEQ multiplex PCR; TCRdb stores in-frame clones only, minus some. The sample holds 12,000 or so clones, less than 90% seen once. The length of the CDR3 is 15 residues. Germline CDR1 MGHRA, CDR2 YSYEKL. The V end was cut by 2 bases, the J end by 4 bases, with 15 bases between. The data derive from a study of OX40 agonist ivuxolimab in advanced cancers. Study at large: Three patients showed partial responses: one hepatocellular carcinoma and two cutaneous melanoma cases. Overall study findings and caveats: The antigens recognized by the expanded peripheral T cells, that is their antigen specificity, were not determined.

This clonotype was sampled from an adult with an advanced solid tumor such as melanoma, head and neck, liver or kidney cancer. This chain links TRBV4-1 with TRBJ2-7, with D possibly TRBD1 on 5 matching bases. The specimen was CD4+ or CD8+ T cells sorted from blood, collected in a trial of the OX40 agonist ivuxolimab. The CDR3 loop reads CASSQFADTTYEQYF. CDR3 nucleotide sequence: TGCGCCAGCAGCCAATTTGCGGACACGACTTACGAGCAGTACTTC.